These 2 T cell receptor beta chains came from one sample sequenced in a study of radiation and T cells in renal cell carcinoma. Specified treatment: treatment-naive control, cytoreductive nephrectomy. Generated by immunoSEQ multiplex PCR, the TCRdb table keeps only in-frame clones and is missing some. In the table there are roughly 12,000 clones, approximately 68% of which are singletons. The sample was tumor tissue, taken from a patient whose treatment was nephrectomy without radiotherapy. The receptors shown here come from a woman of 80 years or more with renal cell carcinoma.

The chain carries TRBV19 and TRBJ1-5; a possible D gene is TRBD1 (5 bases). The CDR3 loop spans 15 amino acids. The V end lost 7 bases, the J end lost 7 bases, and 20 bases lay between the germline ends. The V gene's germline CDR1 is LNHDA and CDR2 SQIVND (reference sequence). Written as DNA, the CDR3 is TGTGCCAGTACCGGGGGTACCTTTAGTGCGCAGCCCCAGCATTTT. This codes for CASTGGTFSAQPQHF.

A few counts support this clone. This chain links TRBV2 with TRBJ1-2, with 11 nucleotides matching TRBD1. This CDR3 comprises 15 residues. Germline V CDR1 and CDR2: SNHLY, FYNNEI. V was pared by 6 bases and J by 4 bases, with 7 bases of the junction left unmatched. This chain's CDR3 is CASSQRTGGGYGYTF. The CDR3 region has the DNA TGTGCCAGCAGCCAAAGGACAGGGGGCGGCTATGGCTACACCTTC.